Below, 29 T cell receptor beta chains from the same sample are listed, as sequenced in a study of shared clonotypes between healthy human individuals. Naive-designated CD8 cells lacked CD45RO, were positively enriched for CCR7, and omitted terminally differentiated effector memory CD45RA+ cells. Sequencing used immunoSEQ multiplex PCR; TCRdb keeps in-frame clones, though not all of them. The table records roughly 1,800,000 clones, less than 95% of them present only once. Sequenced input: naive CD8+ T cells sorted from blood. Receptors were obtained from a man younger than 35 in good health.

This chain uses TRBV7-8 with TRBJ2-5; 12 nucleotides agree with TRBD2. Trimming removed 2 bases from V and 4 bases from J; junction bases left unmatched: 2. The germline V gene encodes CDR1 SGHVS and CDR2 FQNEAQ. The CDR3 extends over 15 amino acids. CDR3 coding DNA: TGTGCCAGCAGCTTATCGGGACTAGCGGGAGAGACCCAGTACTTC. This translates into CASSLSGLAGETQYF. The full variable domain, with the rest looked up from reference TRBV7-8 and TRBJ2-5, is GAGVSQSPRYKVAKRGQDVALRCDPISGHVSLFWYQQALGQGPEFLTYFQNEAQLDKSGLPSDRFFAERPEGSVSTLKIQRTQQEDSAVYLCASSLSGLAGETQYFGPGTRLLVL.

Note on this clone: The same CDR3 arises from other DNA sequences in this sample as well. The genes are TRBV9 and TRBJ2-7; 7 bases are shared with TRBD1. V was pared by 2 bases and J by 2 bases, with 4 bases of the junction left unmatched. There are 14 residues in the CDR3. Germline assignment: CDR1 SGDLS and CDR2 YYNGEE. CDR3 amino acids: CASSVAGTAYEQYF. The CDR3 DNA is TGTGCCAGCAGCGTCGCCGGGACAGCCTACGAGCAGTACTTC.

V and J are TRBV11-2 and TRBJ2-5; TRBD2 matches 10 bases. V lost 1 base to trimming and J lost 1 base; unmatched junction nucleotides: 6. The CDR3 is 17 amino acids. Germline-derived CDR1 and CDR2 are SGHAT and FQNNGV. The CDR3 spells CASSLGSGGALQETQYF. The CDR3 nucleotides read TGTGCCAGCAGCTTAGGGAGCGGGGGGGCCCTCCAAGAGACCCAGTACTTC.

This rearrangement joins TRBV7-2 to TRBJ2-1; 8 bases are a match to TRBD2. The CDR3 length is 16 residues. CDR1 is SGHTA and CDR2 is FQGNSA in the germline V gene. V dropped 6 bases and J dropped 7; count of bases not matched to a gene: 14. The CDR3 nucleotides read TGTGCCAGCAGTTCTATCGTGGGGCAGCGGGGGAATGAGCAGTTCTTC. Residues: CASSSIVGQRGNEQFF.

The chain couples TRBV13 to TRBJ2-5, with D tentatively TRBD2 (5 bases). The CDR3 is made up of 16 amino acids. The V end was cut by 2 bases, the J end by 1 base, with 14 bases between. Per germline, CDR1 PRHDT and CDR2 FYEKMQ (reference sequence). The CDR3 region is CASSLPIGGLQETQYF. The DNA for the CDR3 is TGTGCCAGCAGCTTACCAATCGGCGGGCTCCAAGAGACCCAGTACTTC.

The chain employs TRBV30 and TRBJ2-5, with TRBD1 matching 9 bases. The CDR3 contains 17 residues. Trimming cost V 0 bases and J 4 bases; bases outside gene matches: 12. Per germline, CDR1 GTSNPN and CDR2 SVGIG (reference sequence). The CDR3 DNA is TGTGCCTGGAGTGTACTCGGGGGACAGGGTTTTGGAGAGACCCAGTACTTC. Its protein is CAWSVLGGQGFGETQYF.

This clone was detected only once. The V gene is TRBV7-3, the J gene TRBJ1-1; D gene uncertain. CDR1 and CDR2 from the germline V gene are SGHTA and FQGTGA. The CDR3 covers 10 residues. V lost 7 bases to trimming and J lost 1 base, with 1 base between them. The CDR3 protein is CASKNTEAFF. The CDR3 DNA reads TGTGCCAGCAAGAACACTGAAGCTTTCTTT.

The chain has TRBV10-2 and TRBJ1-2, with no clear D. This CDR3 has 14 residues. Trimming took off 0 bases at V and 2 bases at J, with 7 bases between the two ends. Looked up from germline, CDR1 is WSHSY and CDR2 is SAAADI. The CDR3 DNA is TGCGCCAGCAGTGAGTCCGGAAGGAACTATGGCTACACCTTC. Translating gives CASSESGRNYGYTF.

The V call is TRBV4-3, the J call TRBJ2-3, with 12 bases aligning to TRBD2. In germline, CDR1 is LGHNA, CDR2 YSLEER. The CDR3 consists of 16 residues. J gave up 2 bases and V 8 bases, and 8 bases lay outside the gene matches. The CDR3 DNA follows: TGCGCCAGCCGCAACCGACTAGCGGGAGTCACAGATACGCAGTATTTT. This codes for CASRNRLAGVTDTQYF.

The rearrangement joins TRBV15 to TRBJ2-5; no firm D call. The CDR3 extends over 13 amino acids. Deletions cut 0 bases from V and 2 bases from J, with 4 bases between. Looked up from germline, CDR1 is LNHNV and CDR2 is YYDKDF (reference sequence). DNA of the CDR3: TGTGCCACCAGCAGAGAAGTACAAGAGACCCAGTACTTC. Amino acid sequence: CATSREVQETQYF. Drawing the rest from reference TRBV15 and TRBJ2-5, the complete variable domain is DAMVIQNPRYQVTQFGKPVTLSCSQTLNHNVMYWYQQKSSQAPKLLFHYYDKDFNNEADTPDNFQSRRPNTSFCFLDIRSPGLGDTAMYLCATSREVQETQYFGPGTRLLVL.

V gene TRBV9 combines with J gene TRBJ2-7; possible D gene TRBD1, 7 bases. The V and J ends lost 4 bases and 7 bases respectively, with 21 bases between them. This CDR3 is 15 amino acids long. Looked up from germline, CDR1 is SGDLS and CDR2 is YYNGEE. CDR3 in DNA: TGTGCCAGCAGCATGGGGGGACAGCCGACGGGAGAGCAGTACTTC. It encodes CASSMGGQPTGEQYF.

The CDR3 sequence: CASSFGDKGTDTQYF. The CDR3 coding sequence is TGTGCCAGCAGTTTTGGGGACAAAGGCACAGATACGCAGTATTTT. The V gene is TRBV28, the J gene TRBJ2-3; a possible D gene is TRBD1 (6 bases). This CDR3 is 15 amino acids long. Trimming pared 3 bases from V and 1 base from J, leaving 11 bases between. In germline, CDR1 is MDHEN, CDR2 SYDVKM.

The chain has TRBV5-1 and TRBJ1-1, with 9 bases aligning to TRBD1. The germline gives CDR1 SGHRS, CDR2 YFSETQ. J lost 5 bases, V lost 4 bases, and 6 bases had no gene match. The CDR3 is made up of 14 amino acids. The chain's CDR3 is CASSPGTGLTEAFF. The CDR3 coding sequence is TGCGCCAGCAGCCCAGGGACAGGGTTAACTGAAGCTTTCTTT.

This sequence joins TRBV10-1 and TRBJ2-2; 14 bases map to TRBD2. The CDR3 loop spans 19 amino acids. V lost 2 bases to trimming and J lost 0 bases; unmatched junction nucleotides: 5. Germline assignment: CDR1 WNHNN and CDR2 SYGVQD (reference sequence). The CDR3 here is CASSEVWTSGGSNTGELFF. CDR3 coding DNA: TGCGCCAGCAGTGAGGTGTGGACTAGCGGGGGGTCGAACACCGGGGAGCTGTTTTTT.

A remark on this clone: The same CDR3 can be traced to other DNA sequences in this sample. The J gene is TRBJ1-5, the V gene TRBV5-6, with unresolved D. V gave up 1 base and J gave up 0 bases, with 5 bases separating them. From germline, CDR1 is SGHDT and CDR2 YYEEEE. The CDR3 has 14 amino acids. In nucleotides, the CDR3 is TGTGCCAGCAGCTTGCGGTTTAGCAATCAGCCCCAGCATTTT. It specifies CASSLRFSNQPQHF.

This chain joins TRBV30 and TRBJ2-2; the match to TRBD2 covers 9 bases. CDR1 and CDR2 (germline): GTSNPN, SVGIG (reference sequence). V lost 0 bases, J lost 8 bases, and 7 bases stayed unmatched. This CDR3 region has 15 residues. DNA for the CDR3: TGTGCCTGGAGTGTGGAATTAGCGGGGGTTGGGGAGCTGTTTTTT. It encodes CAWSVELAGVGELFF.

The J gene is TRBJ1-1, the V gene TRBV19; the match to TRBD1 covers 8 bases. Germline V gene sequence: CDR1 LNHDA, CDR2 SQIVND (reference sequence). After removal of 5 bases from V and 5 bases from J, the junction contained 7 bases not matched to a gene. The CDR3 runs to 14 residues. DNA of the CDR3: TGTGCCAGTAGTGCATGGACAGGGAGAACTGAAGCTTTCTTT. Its protein product is CASSAWTGRTEAFF.

V and J are TRBV2 and TRBJ2-3; D gene uncertain. The V gene lost 3 bases and the J gene lost 0 bases, with 13 bases spanning the gap. Germline CDR1 reads SNHLY; CDR2 reads FYNNEI. The CDR3 is made up of 16 amino acids. The CDR3 region has the DNA TGTGCCAGCAGTGATACGGCGGTCTCTAGCACAGATACGCAGTATTTT. Translation: CASSDTAVSSTDTQYF.

This clone was recorded only once. The rearrangement links TRBV5-8 to TRBJ2-2; D gene ambiguous. CDR1 and CDR2 (germline): SGHTS, YDEGEE. V was pared by 7 bases and J by 7 bases, with 20 bases between. The CDR3 extends over 15 amino acids. The CDR3 loop reads CASPIIDRAGGELFF. The CDR3 DNA reads as TGTGCCAGCCCCATTATCGATCGAGCCGGCGGGGAGCTGTTTTTT.

This rearrangement joins TRBV9 to TRBJ2-5; TRBD2 matches at 10 bases. The CDR3 sequence is 18 residues long. V was pared by 0 bases and J by 3 bases, with 11 bases of the junction left unmatched. CDR1 and CDR2 (germline): SGDLS, YYNGEE. The CDR3 is CASSVGEQLAGPEETQYF. CDR3 DNA: TGTGCCAGCAGCGTAGGGGAGCAACTAGCGGGGCCGGAAGAGACCCAGTACTTC.

The chain carries TRBV9 and TRBJ2-7; no clear D gene. The length of the CDR3 is 15 residues. V lost 0 bases and J lost 2, with 12 bases in between. Germline lookup yields CDR1 SGDLS and CDR2 YYNGEE. CDR3 sequence (DNA): TGTGCCAGCAGCGTAGCGGCGGCACGCACCTACGAGCAGTACTTC. Translation: CASSVAAARTYEQYF.

The V and J genes are TRBV5-1 and TRBJ1-4; a weak D match, TRBD1 (6 bases). Germline lookup yields CDR1 SGHRS and CDR2 YFSETQ. There are 15 residues in the CDR3. V was cut by 4 bases and J by 5 bases, with 15 bases left in between. The CDR3 bases are TGCGCCAGCAGCCCCGATGGGGACACGAATGAAAAACTGTTTTTT. Translating it yields CASSPDGDTNEKLFF.

This clone was seen once. The gene calls are TRBV28 and TRBJ1-5; TRBD1 matches at 8 bases. This CDR3 is built from 15 residues. Germline V gene sequence: CDR1 MDHEN, CDR2 SYDVKM. The ends lost 3 bases at V and 6 bases at J; junction bases unmatched: 7. The CDR3 is CASSFRTGGVQPQHF. The CDR3 region has the DNA TGTGCCAGCAGTTTTCGTACAGGGGGGGTTCAGCCCCAGCATTTT.

About this clone itself: Other nucleotide sequences from this sample produce the same CDR3. The CDR3 bases are TGTGCCAGCAGTCCGTACGCCGGGGAGCTGTTTTTT. As protein: CASSPYAGELFF. The rearrangement links TRBV27 to TRBJ2-2; D ambiguous. Per the germline V gene, CDR1 is MNHEY and CDR2 is SMNVEV (reference sequence). There are 12 residues in the CDR3. V was clipped by 5 bases and J by 6 bases, with 7 bases between them.

This clone was counted a single time. CDR3 loop: CASSLAGVGTEAFF. In DNA form, the CDR3 reads TGTGCCAGCAGCTTAGCAGGGGTCGGCACTGAAGCTTTCTTT. The rearrangement links TRBV7-9 to TRBJ1-1, with a possible D match to TRBD1 (5 bases). Germline CDR1 reads SEHNR; CDR2 reads FQNEAQ (reference sequence). The CDR3 length is 14 residues. Trimming shortened V by 0 bases and J by 4 bases, and 9 bases separated the two germline ends.

This chain joins TRBV27 and TRBJ2-2; TRBD2 aligns across 11 bases. The germline CDR1 and CDR2 sequences are MNHEY and SMNVEV (reference sequence). This CDR3 region has 17 residues. Trimming removed 6 bases from V and 5 bases from J; junction bases left unmatched: 11. Written as DNA, the CDR3 is TGTGCCAGCAGCCTCCGACTAGCGGGGCTTTTGACCGGGGAGCTGTTTTTT. Translated, it gives CASSLRLAGLLTGELFF.

The gene calls are TRBV30 and TRBJ1-5; 9 bases are a match to TRBD1. The V and J ends lost 2 bases and 2 bases, in that order; junction bases with no gene match: 4. CDR3 size: 15 residues. Germline CDR1 reads GTSNPN; CDR2 reads SVGIG (reference sequence). As DNA, the CDR3 is TGTGCCTGGAGTTCGACAGGGGGAGGCAATCAGCCCCAGCATTTT. Protein product: CAWSSTGGGNQPQHF.

A few counts support this clone. The chain uses TRBV20-1 and TRBJ1-1; TRBD1 might be the D (6 bases). The germline gives CDR1 DFQATT, CDR2 SNEGSKA (reference sequence). CDR3 length: 11 residues. V was cut by 1 base and J by 7 bases, with 7 bases left in between. This CDR3 is CSARVTGEAFF. CDR3 nucleotides: TGCAGTGCTAGAGTGACAGGTGAAGCTTTCTTT.

This chain links TRBV27 with TRBJ1-5, with a weak D call TRBD1 (5 bases). The germline V and J ends were trimmed by 4 bases and 4 bases, with 17 bases remaining between them. The CDR3 is 16 amino acids. CDR1 MNHEY and CDR2 SMNVEV come from the germline V gene (reference sequence). DNA of the CDR3: TGTGCCAGCAGTTCCTTATCTTCGGACACAAATCAGCCCCAGCATTTT. Amino acids: CASSSLSSDTNQPQHF.